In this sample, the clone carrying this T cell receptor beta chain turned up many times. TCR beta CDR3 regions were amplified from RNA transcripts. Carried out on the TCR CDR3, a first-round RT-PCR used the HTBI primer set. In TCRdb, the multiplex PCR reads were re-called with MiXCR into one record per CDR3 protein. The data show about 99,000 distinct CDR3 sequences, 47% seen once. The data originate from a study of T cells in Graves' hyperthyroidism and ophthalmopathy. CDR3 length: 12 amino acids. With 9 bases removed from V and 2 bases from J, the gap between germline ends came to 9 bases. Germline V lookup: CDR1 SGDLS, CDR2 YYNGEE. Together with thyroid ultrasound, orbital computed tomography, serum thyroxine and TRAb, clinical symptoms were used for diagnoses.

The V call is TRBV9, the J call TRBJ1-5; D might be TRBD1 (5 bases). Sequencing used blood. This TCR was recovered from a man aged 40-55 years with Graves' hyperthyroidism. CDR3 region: CATKGGNQPQHF. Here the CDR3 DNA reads TGTGCCACCAAAGGGGGCAATCAGCCCCAGCATTTT.